This is a list of T cell receptor beta chains from one sample in a study of T cells after yellow fever vaccination. One entry per CDR3 protein results from TCRdb running MiXCR on the 5' RACE reads. The data show 170,000 or so distinct CDR3 sequences, 5.5% to 7.5% seen once. This material consisted of CD4+ T cells sorted from PBMCs, taken on the day of the first yellow fever vaccination. Receptor source: a man between 18 and 29 years old who received the YFV17D yellow fever vaccine. Both conserved end residues are part of each CDR3. D genes are given only for firm matches. Clone size is stated in some rows and not others, as once, few, many or a class when expanded.

d_gene: .; v_gene: TRBV6-2/TRBV6-3; j_gene: TRBJ2-4; abundance: few; CDR3nt: TGTGCCAGCAGTTTTCAGAGGGGACGGGGCAACATTCAGTACTTC; CDR3aa: CASSFQRGRGNIQYF
d_gene: .; v_gene: TRBV20-1; j_gene: TRBJ2-3; abundance: many; CDR3nt: TGCAGTGCTAGGGCAGGTTTTGGAGATACGCAGTATTTT; CDR3aa: CSARAGFGDTQYF
d_gene: .; v_gene: TRBV20-1; j_gene: TRBJ2-3; abundance: few; CDR3nt: TGCAGTGCTAAAAGGACCCTCTCTAGCACAGATACGCAGTATTTT; CDR3aa: CSAKRTLSSTDTQYF
d_gene: TRBD2; v_gene: TRBV7-2; j_gene: TRBJ2-3; abundance: many; CDR3nt: TGTGCCAGCAGCCTGGGGTTGGGCGGGGGGAGCACAGATACGCAGTATTTT; CDR3aa: CASSLGLGGGSTDTQYF
d_gene: .; v_gene: TRBV20-1; j_gene: TRBJ2-1; abundance: .; CDR3nt: TGCAGTGCTAACAGCTACAATGAGCAGTTCTTC; CDR3aa: CSANSYNEQFF
d_gene: .; v_gene: TRBV10-3; j_gene: TRBJ2-5; abundance: many; CDR3nt: TGTGCCACCATGGACGGAAGTCAAGAGACCCAGTACTTC; CDR3aa: CATMDGSQETQYF
d_gene: .; v_gene: TRBV23-1; j_gene: TRBJ1-6; abundance: .; CDR3nt: TGCGCCAGCAGTCAATCCGGGAGCTCCTATAATTCACCCCTCCACTTT; CDR3aa: CASSQSGSSYNSPLHF
d_gene: .; v_gene: TRBV4-1; j_gene: TRBJ2-3; abundance: few; CDR3nt: TGCGCCAGCAGAAGGGGCAGGGAGCTCACAGATACGCAGTATTTT; CDR3aa: CASRRGRELTDTQYF
d_gene: .; v_gene: TRBV5-1; j_gene: TRBJ2-1; abundance: many; CDR3nt: TGCGCCAGCAGCTCGGCTGGAGGGGGCGGGATCTACAATGAGCAGTTCTTC; CDR3aa: CASSSAGGGGIYNEQFF
d_gene: TRBD2; v_gene: TRBV30; j_gene: TRBJ2-1; abundance: few; CDR3nt: TGTGCCTGGGTTACCGGGACTAGCGGATACAATGAGCAGTTCTTC; CDR3aa: CAWVTGTSGYNEQFF
d_gene: .; v_gene: TRBV5-1; j_gene: TRBJ1-2; abundance: many; CDR3nt: TGCGCCAGCAGCTTGGCCGGCGGAGCTAACTATGGCTACACCTTC; CDR3aa: CASSLAGGANYGYTF
d_gene: .; v_gene: TRBV5-1; j_gene: TRBJ2-1; abundance: many; CDR3nt: TGCGCCAGCAGCTCGCAGGGGGGCGTCTACAATGAGCAGTTCTTC; CDR3aa: CASSSQGGVYNEQFF
d_gene: TRBD1; v_gene: TRBV20-1; j_gene: TRBJ1-2; abundance: .; CDR3nt: TGCAGTGCTACTGATTCTGGACAGGGCACGGATGGCTACACCTTC; CDR3aa: CSATDSGQGTDGYTF
d_gene: .; v_gene: TRBV6-5; j_gene: TRBJ2-7; abundance: few; CDR3nt: TGTGCCAGCAGTCACGGCGGGCAGTCCGGATCCTACGAGCAGTACTTC; CDR3aa: CASSHGGQSGSYEQYF
d_gene: TRBD1; v_gene: TRBV7-9; j_gene: TRBJ1-2; abundance: .; CDR3nt: TGTGCCAGCATCCGACAGGGGGGCTATGGCTACACCTTC; CDR3aa: CASIRQGGYGYTF
d_gene: .; v_gene: TRBV7-2; j_gene: TRBJ2-7; abundance: many; CDR3nt: TGTGCCAGCAGCTACGGCCCGGGGGCCTACGAGCAGTACTTC; CDR3aa: CASSYGPGAYEQYF
d_gene: .; v_gene: TRBV5-5; j_gene: TRBJ1-2; abundance: many; CDR3nt: TGTGCCAGCAGCTTGGTCAATCAGGGTTCGGACTATGGCTACACCTTC; CDR3aa: CASSLVNQGSDYGYTF
d_gene: .; v_gene: TRBV19; j_gene: TRBJ2-2; abundance: many; CDR3nt: TGTGCCAGTAGTATACTTGAACGGCGAAGTACCGGGGAGCTGTTTTTT; CDR3aa: CASSILERRSTGELFF
d_gene: .; v_gene: TRBV19; j_gene: TRBJ2-2; abundance: .; CDR3nt: TGTGCCAGTAGTATGTGGGGTGCCGGGGAGCTGTTTTTT; CDR3aa: CASSMWGAGELFF
d_gene: .; v_gene: TRBV6-1; j_gene: TRBJ1-1; abundance: many; CDR3nt: TGTGCCAGCAGTGAAGATCCGGGCACGAACACTGAAGCTTTCTTT; CDR3aa: CASSEDPGTNTEAFF
d_gene: .; v_gene: TRBV5-6; j_gene: TRBJ2-3; abundance: .; CDR3nt: TGTGCCAGCAGCCAACGGCATGAAGATACGCAGTATTTT; CDR3aa: CASSQRHEDTQYF
d_gene: .; v_gene: TRBV28; j_gene: TRBJ1-2; abundance: many; CDR3nt: TGTGCCAGCAGTTTTGCACAGTCTTATGGCTACACCTTC; CDR3aa: CASSFAQSYGYTF
d_gene: TRBD1; v_gene: TRBV6-5; j_gene: TRBJ2-2; abundance: many; CDR3nt: TGTGCCAGCAACCAACAGGGGGCGAACACCGGGGAGCTGTTTTTT; CDR3aa: CASNQQGANTGELFF
d_gene: .; v_gene: TRBV5-1; j_gene: TRBJ1-6; abundance: many; CDR3nt: TGCGCCAGCAGCGTAAAAGGGGCTTCACCCCTCCACTTT; CDR3aa: CASSVKGASPLHF
d_gene: .; v_gene: TRBV18; j_gene: TRBJ2-3; abundance: few; CDR3nt: TGTGCCAGCTCACCCGCTAAGGGGGTCACAGATACGCAGTATTTT; CDR3aa: CASSPAKGVTDTQYF
d_gene: .; v_gene: TRBV14; j_gene: TRBJ1-1; abundance: many; CDR3nt: TGTGCCAGCAGCCAAGACCCAGGGACCATGAACACTGAAGCTTTCTTT; CDR3aa: CASSQDPGTMNTEAFF
d_gene: .; v_gene: TRBV20-1; j_gene: TRBJ1-1; abundance: many; CDR3nt: TGCAGTGCTCGGTTAAGGACGGTTACCACTGAAGCTTTCTTT; CDR3aa: CSARLRTVTTEAFF
d_gene: TRBD2; v_gene: TRBV7-7; j_gene: TRBJ2-5; abundance: few; CDR3nt: TGTGCTAGCAGCTTAGGCGGCGGGGGGGCCGAGACCCAGTACTTC; CDR3aa: CASSLGGGGAETQYF
d_gene: .; v_gene: TRBV20-1; j_gene: TRBJ2-3; abundance: few; CDR3nt: TGCAGTGCTCTACCGGGTCCGGGACTCAACACAGATACGCAGTATTTT; CDR3aa: CSALPGPGLNTDTQYF
d_gene: .; v_gene: TRBV6-5; j_gene: TRBJ1-3; abundance: .; CDR3nt: TGTGCCAGCAGCCCAGACGGAGCTGGAAACACCATATATTTT; CDR3aa: CASSPDGAGNTIYF
d_gene: .; v_gene: TRBV12-3/TRBV12-4; j_gene: TRBJ2-2; abundance: many; CDR3nt: TGTGCCAGCAGCCGGTCGTGGGAGAGGGAGCTGTTTTTT; CDR3aa: CASSRSWERELFF
d_gene: .; v_gene: TRBV11-2; j_gene: TRBJ2-3; abundance: many; CDR3nt: TGTGCCAGCAGCTTAGCAGATACGCAGTATTTT; CDR3aa: CASSLADTQYF
d_gene: TRBD2; v_gene: TRBV12-3/TRBV12-4; j_gene: TRBJ2-2; abundance: few; CDR3nt: TGTGCCAGCAGTTTATTTGGTCGAGGACTAGGGAACACCGGGGAGCTGTTTTTT; CDR3aa: CASSLFGRGLGNTGELFF
d_gene: .; v_gene: TRBV14; j_gene: TRBJ2-5; abundance: many; CDR3nt: TGTGCCAGCAGCCCGCTCGGGTTTCAAGAGACCCAGTACTTC; CDR3aa: CASSPLGFQETQYF
d_gene: .; v_gene: TRBV5-5; j_gene: TRBJ1-4; abundance: many; CDR3nt: TGTGCCAGCAGCCTGGCGGCGGGGGAGAGTAATGAAAAACTGTTTTTT; CDR3aa: CASSLAAGESNEKLFF
d_gene: TRBD1; v_gene: TRBV9; j_gene: TRBJ1-1; abundance: many; CDR3nt: TGTGCCAGCAGCGTAAGTGGGCAGGGGGTAACTGAAGCTTTCTTT; CDR3aa: CASSVSGQGVTEAFF
d_gene: .; v_gene: TRBV4-2; j_gene: TRBJ1-6; abundance: many; CDR3nt: TGTGCCAGCAGCCCCGATATCCAGGGGCGTAATTCACCCCTCCACTTT; CDR3aa: CASSPDIQGRNSPLHF
d_gene: .; v_gene: TRBV4-2; j_gene: TRBJ2-1; abundance: .; CDR3nt: TGTGCCAGCAGACCACCGGGACCCAGGGCGCAGTTCTTC; CDR3aa: CASRPPGPRAQFF
d_gene: TRBD2; v_gene: TRBV5-6; j_gene: TRBJ2-3; abundance: many; CDR3nt: TGTGCCAGCAGCTTGGCTCGACTCCACCGGGGGGGAGATACGCAGTATTTT; CDR3aa: CASSLARLHRGGDTQYF
d_gene: TRBD2; v_gene: TRBV20-1; j_gene: TRBJ2-1; abundance: few; CDR3nt: TGCAGTGCTAGTCGAAGGCGGGGGGGCGTAAATGAGCAGTTCTTC; CDR3aa: CSASRRRGGVNEQFF
d_gene: TRBD2; v_gene: TRBV6-4; j_gene: TRBJ2-5; abundance: .; CDR3nt: TGTGCCACCCCCTTCATGCGGGGGGCCCAAGAGACCCAGTACTTC; CDR3aa: CATPFMRGAQETQYF
d_gene: .; v_gene: TRBV10-2; j_gene: TRBJ1-2; abundance: many; CDR3nt: TGCGCCAGCAGTGAGAAAACAGACTATGGCTACACCTTC; CDR3aa: CASSEKTDYGYTF
d_gene: .; v_gene: TRBV7-6; j_gene: TRBJ2-1; abundance: many; CDR3nt: TGTGCCAGCAGCTTAGGGCTAGTCAATGAGCAGTTCTTC; CDR3aa: CASSLGLVNEQFF
d_gene: .; v_gene: TRBV4-3; j_gene: TRBJ2-3; abundance: few; CDR3nt: TGCGCCAGCAGCCAAGACAGGGTCGACACAGATACGCAGTATTTT; CDR3aa: CASSQDRVDTDTQYF
d_gene: TRBD1; v_gene: TRBV20-1; j_gene: TRBJ1-1; abundance: few; CDR3nt: TGCAGTGCTAGAGCTTACGGGACAGGGGCGTTAAACACTGAAGCTTTCTTT; CDR3aa: CSARAYGTGALNTEAFF
d_gene: .; v_gene: TRBV5-1; j_gene: TRBJ2-2; abundance: many; CDR3nt: TGCGCCAGCAGCTTTACATTCACGGCCGGGGAGCTGTTTTTT; CDR3aa: CASSFTFTAGELFF
d_gene: .; v_gene: TRBV9; j_gene: TRBJ2-5; abundance: .; CDR3nt: TGTGCCAGCAGCGTCACCAGCGCCGAACTACAAGAGACCCAGTACTTC; CDR3aa: CASSVTSAELQETQYF
d_gene: .; v_gene: TRBV7-8; j_gene: TRBJ2-5; abundance: few; CDR3nt: TGTGCCAGCAGCTTAGGATCAGTCCGGGAGACCCAGTACTTC; CDR3aa: CASSLGSVRETQYF
d_gene: TRBD1; v_gene: TRBV20-1; j_gene: TRBJ1-1; abundance: many; CDR3nt: TGCAGTGCTAGAGATGCAGGACAGGGGCACTATGCTGAAGCTTTCTTT; CDR3aa: CSARDAGQGHYAEAFF
d_gene: TRBD1; v_gene: TRBV9; j_gene: TRBJ1-2; abundance: .; CDR3nt: TGTGCCAGCAGCGCCCGGGACAGGGGGAACTATGGCTACACCTTC; CDR3aa: CASSARDRGNYGYTF
d_gene: .; v_gene: TRBV6-5; j_gene: TRBJ1-1; abundance: few; CDR3nt: TGTGCCAGCAGTGAGAGGAACACTGAAGCTTTCTTT; CDR3aa: CASSERNTEAFF
d_gene: .; v_gene: TRBV28; j_gene: TRBJ1-5; abundance: many; CDR3nt: TGTGCCAGCAGTTTACTGGGGATACTACCGCGTCAGCCCCAGCATTTT; CDR3aa: CASSLLGILPRQPQHF
d_gene: .; v_gene: TRBV24-1; j_gene: TRBJ1-2; abundance: .; CDR3nt: TGTGCCACCAGTGATCCCCGCCCCGGTAGGAGCTATGGCTACACCTTC; CDR3aa: CATSDPRPGRSYGYTF
d_gene: TRBD2; v_gene: TRBV7-2; j_gene: TRBJ2-5; abundance: .; CDR3nt: TGTGCCAGCAGCCCGTGGGGGGGTGGAGAGACCCAGTACTTC; CDR3aa: CASSPWGGGETQYF
d_gene: .; v_gene: TRBV2; j_gene: TRBJ2-2; abundance: many; CDR3nt: TGTGCCAGTGACAACACCGGGGAGCTGTTTTTT; CDR3aa: CASDNTGELFF
d_gene: TRBD1; v_gene: TRBV4-3; j_gene: TRBJ1-3; abundance: .; CDR3nt: TGCGCCAGCAGCCAAAAAACCGGGACAGGGGGACGCACCATATATTTT; CDR3aa: CASSQKTGTGGRTIYF
d_gene: TRBD1; v_gene: TRBV27; j_gene: TRBJ1-2; abundance: many; CDR3nt: TGTGCCAGCAGGAGGACAGGCAGTTATGGCTACACCTTC; CDR3aa: CASRRTGSYGYTF